A single sample is the source of the 14 T cell receptor beta chains below, sequenced in a study of beta chain features in type 1 diabetes. The authors reverse transcribed all of the isolated RNA, so sequencing captured expressed TCRB transcripts. Sequencing was performed with immunoSEQ multiplex PCR; in TCRdb, only in-frame clones are kept and a portion is missing. In the table there are 150,000 to 200,000 clones, about 12% of which are singletons. Sequencing input: central memory CD4+ T cells from blood. These receptors all come from a woman under 30 in good health.

This clone was counted only a few times. This chain connects TRBV30 to TRBJ2-7; 11 bases match TRBD1. The germline V gene has CDR1 GTSNPN and CDR2 SVGIG (reference sequence). V lost 7 bases, J lost 2 bases, and 1 base stayed unmatched. This CDR3 contains 12 residues. This CDR3 is CALGQGAYEQYF. The CDR3 DNA follows: TGTGCCTTGGGACAGGGGGCCTACGAGCAGTACTTC.

This clone was seen a few times. The CDR3 DNA reads as TGCAGCGTCCGGTTAGGCAGCGGGAGCTCCTACAATGAGCAGTTCTTC. This codes for CSVRLGSGSSYNEQFF. The chain has TRBV29-1 and TRBJ2-1; TRBD2 agrees at 8 bases. The CDR3 contains 16 residues. Germline loops: CDR1 SQVTM, CDR2 ANQGSEA. Trimming took 6 bases from V and 0 from J; bases not matched to a gene: 10.

The chain joins TRBV21-1 to TRBJ2-7; no DNA check was done on the table's D call, TRBD1. TRBV21-1 is recorded as a pseudogene. This CDR3 spans 9 amino acids. CDR3 DNA: TGTGCCAGCGGTATCCAGGGAAAGGTC. Its protein product is CASGIQGKV.

This clone was counted a few times. The rearrangement uses TRBV4-2 and TRBJ2-5; tentatively, D is TRBD1 (5 bases). V was trimmed by 2 bases and J by 5 bases, leaving 15 bases between them. Germline values: CDR1 LGHNA, CDR2 YNFKEQ. This CDR3 has 15 residues. The CDR3 nucleotides are TGTGCCAGCAGCCAAAGGTGGCAGGGCTGGGAGACCCAGTACTTC. Residues: CASSQRWQGWETQYF.

This clone was counted between two and nine times. The chain links TRBV5-4 to TRBJ2-1, with a weak D call TRBD2 (5 bases). From germline, CDR1 is SGHNT and CDR2 YYREEE (reference sequence). This CDR3 region has 16 residues. Trimming stripped 2 bases from V and 0 bases from J, with 12 bases between. The CDR3 spells CASSFQRTGSYNEQFF. CDR3 bases: TGTGCCAGCAGCTTCCAGCGGACCGGCTCCTACAATGAGCAGTTCTTC.

The gene calls are TRBV5-1 and TRBJ2-2; D call uncertain. Germline CDR1 reads SGHRS; CDR2 reads YFSETQ. The CDR3 is made up of 16 amino acids. Trimming took 2 bases from V and 0 from J, leaving 11 bases between them. CDR3: CASSLRTAANTGELFF. CDR3 DNA: TGCGCCAGCAGCTTAAGAACGGCGGCGAACACCGGGGAGCTGTTTTTT.

This clone was recorded a few times. The CDR3 DNA follows: TGTGCCAGGTCGACAGGTTCTAACTATGGCTACACCTTC. Its protein is CARSTGSNYGYTF. V usage is TRBV6-1 and J usage is TRBJ1-2; TRBD1 might be the D (6 bases). CDR1 is MNHNS, CDR2 SASEGT, per germline. The CDR3 extends over 13 amino acids. Trimming removed 9 bases at V and 0 bases at J, with 11 bases between.

There are a few counts of this clone. The rearrangement uses TRBV29-1 and TRBJ1-2; 7 nucleotides align to TRBD1. CDR3 length: 13 amino acids. The V and J ends lost 4 bases and 2 bases, in that order; junction bases with no gene match: 4. Germline V gene data show CDR1 as SQVTM and CDR2 as ANQGSEA. DNA for the CDR3: TGCAGCGTTGGTGACAGGGTCAACTATGGCTACACCTTC. Translation gives CSVGDRVNYGYTF. Using reference TRBV29-1 and TRBJ1-2 for the parts outside the CDR3, the full variable domain is SAVISQKPSRDICQRGTSLTIQCQVDSQVTMMFWYRQQPGQSLTLIATANQGSEATYESGFVIDKFPISRPNLTFSTLTVSNMSPEDSSIYLCSVGDRVNYGYTFGSGTRLTVV.

The chain employs TRBV19 and TRBJ1-1; 8 bases align to TRBD1. Germline values: CDR1 LNHDA, CDR2 SQIVND (reference sequence). CDR3 size: 16 residues. With 7 bases clipped from V and 1 base from J, the junction kept 11 bases outside the gene matches. DNA for the CDR3: TGTGCCAGTACAACTGCTAAGACAGGGGCGAACACTGAAGCTTTCTTT. Its translation: CASTTAKTGANTEAFF.

V is TRBV30 and J is TRBJ2-1; a weak D match, TRBD2 (5 bases). The V gene's germline CDR1 is GTSNPN and CDR2 SVGIG (reference sequence). V lost 5 bases, J lost 4 bases, and 15 bases lay in between. The CDR3 sequence is 14 residues long. The CDR3 reads CAWAGVGIYNEQFF. The CDR3 region has the DNA TGTGCCTGGGCGGGCGTAGGGATATACAATGAGCAGTTCTTC.

The sample holds a few counts of this clone. This chain uses TRBV28 with TRBJ2-4; D might be TRBD1 (6 bases). The CDR3 has 16 amino acids. Germline assignment: CDR1 MDHEN and CDR2 SYDVKM. Trimming took 7 bases from V and 0 from J, leaving 16 bases between them. The CDR3 protein is CASNRQVGGAKNIQYF. The CDR3 DNA follows: TGTGCCAGCAATAGACAGGTTGGAGGAGCCAAAAACATTCAGTACTTC.

In its sample, this clone was seen a few times. The rearrangement links TRBV5-6 to TRBJ1-5; 7 positions agree with TRBD1. V gave up 7 bases and J gave up 2 bases; unmatched junction bases: 9. Germline loops: CDR1 SGHDT, CDR2 YYEEEE. The CDR3 is made up of 15 amino acids. The CDR3 DNA sequence: TGTGCCAGCTCAAGACAGGGCCTGGGCAATCAGCCCCAGCATTTT. It translates to CASSRQGLGNQPQHF.

J is TRBJ2-1 and V is TRBV7-2; TRBD2 matches at 7 bases. The germline V gene encodes CDR1 SGHTA and CDR2 FQGNSA. The CDR3 length is 15 residues. Trimming cost V 3 bases and J 7 bases; bases outside gene matches: 9. As DNA, the CDR3 is TGTGCCAGCAGCTTCCGGGACTACCCACGGAATGAGCAGTTCTTC. This translates into CASSFRDYPRNEQFF. The full variable domain, its missing parts supplied by reference TRBV7-2 and TRBJ2-1, is GAGVSQSPSNKVTEKGKDVELRCDPISGHTALYWYRQSLGQGLEFLIYFQGNSAPDKSGLPSDRFSAERTGGSVSTLTIQRTQQEDSAVYLCASSFRDYPRNEQFFGPGTRLTVL.

The chain employs TRBV7-2 and TRBJ2-5, with TRBD1 as a possible D gene (6 bases). CDR3 length: 15 residues. Germline assignment: CDR1 SGHTA and CDR2 FQGNSA. Deletions cut 5 bases from V and 0 bases from J, with 13 bases between. The CDR3 region has the DNA TGTGCCAGCAGCGCCAGCAGGGGTAACCAAGAGACCCAGTACTTC. As protein: CASSASRGNQETQYF. Based on the CDR3 plus reference TRBV7-2 and TRBJ2-5, the full variable domain is GAGVSQSPSNKVTEKGKDVELRCDPISGHTALYWYRQSLGQGLEFLIYFQGNSAPDKSGLPSDRFSAERTGGSVSTLTIQRTQQEDSAVYLCASSASRGNQETQYFGPGTRLLVL.